This passage covers 9 T cell receptor beta chains from one sample sequenced in a study of T cell repertoires in cytomegalovirus infection. TCRdb analysed the reads with MiXCR anew, one entry per CDR3 protein. Found here are 68,000 or so distinct CDR3 sequences, approximately 24% of them singletons; the top ten hold almost 80%. These receptors lack a known antigen. The sequencing input was PBMCs, sequenced either directly or after in vitro stimulation (not recorded which). Receptor source: a human donor in good health (CMV status not recorded). Some clones in this sample may be carry-over from other donors' samples.

The sample holds many counts of this clonotype. V gene TRBV11-1 combines with J gene TRBJ2-3; 9 positions agree with TRBD2. With V trimmed by 2 bases and J by 2 bases, 2 bases remained unmatched. There are 15 residues in the CDR3. Germline loops: CDR1 SGHAT, CDR2 FQDESV (reference sequence). As DNA, the CDR3 is TGTGCCAGCAGCTTACTAGCGGGATCCACAGATACGCAGTATTTT. The encoded protein is CASSLLAGSTDTQYF.

CDR3 in amino acids: CASSVGPLAGEDTQYF. In DNA, the CDR3 is TGTGCCAGCAGCGTAGGCCCACTAGCGGGAGAGGATACGCAGTATTTT. This chain uses TRBV9 with TRBJ2-3; 11 bases match TRBD2. There are 16 residues in the CDR3. Germline V gene lookup returns CDR1 SGDLS and CDR2 YYNGEE. V lost 0 bases to trimming and J lost 6 bases; unmatched junction nucleotides: 6.

This rearrangement joins TRBV7-2 to TRBJ2-5; D is perhaps TRBD2 (6 bases). The CDR3 consists of 13 residues. Germline V gene data show CDR1 as SGHTA and CDR2 as FQGNSA. The V and J ends lost 4 bases and 5 bases respectively, with 11 bases between them. CDR3 sequence: CASSWPGLETQYF. CDR3 sequence (DNA): TGTGCCAGCAGCTGGCCGGGACTTGAGACCCAGTACTTC.

The chain links TRBV7-6 to TRBJ1-2; D unresolved. V was shortened by 3 bases and J by 5 bases, with 10 bases between the two germline ends. CDR3 length equals 13 residues. The germline CDR1 and CDR2 sequences are SGHVS and FNYEAQ. Here the CDR3 DNA reads TGTGCCAGCAGCTTCTGGGCGGGGTATGGCTACACCTTC. Its translation: CASSFWAGYGYTF.

The chain recombines TRBV5-1 with TRBJ2-5, with D perhaps matching TRBD1 or TRBD2 (6 bases each). Per germline, CDR1 SGHRS and CDR2 YFSETQ. The CDR3 extends over 16 amino acids. The V end was cut by 4 bases, the J end by 5 bases, with 21 bases between. The DNA of the CDR3 is TGCGCCAGCAGCCGCTACTCAGGGGAGGTAGGGGAGACCCAGTACTTC. It is translated as CASSRYSGEVGETQYF.

This clonotype was found a few times. The J gene is TRBJ2-5, the V gene TRBV7-2; 12 nucleotides match TRBD2. Trimming at V came to 5 bases and at J to 5 bases, leaving 9 bases not matched to a gene. Germline assignment: CDR1 SGHTA and CDR2 FQGNSA. The CDR3 runs to 16 residues. The CDR3, as DNA: TGTGCCAGCAGCCCCCCGGGACTAGCGGGCAGGGAGACCCAGTACTTC. Its translation is CASSPPGLAGRETQYF.

Note on this clonotype: A junction boundary mismatches the germline segment, possibly from a read error. The chain joins TRBV5-3 to TRBJ1-2; D possibly corresponds to TRBD1 (5 bases). TRBV5-3 is an open reading frame, and its role is uncertain. There are 15 residues in the CDR3. The CDR3 region has the DNA TGTGCCAGCAGCTCCATTACCGAGGGGATCTATGGCTACACCTTC. Translation gives CASSSITEGIYGYTF.

This chain uses TRBV13 with TRBJ1-6; 7 bases line up with TRBD1. V trimming: 8 bases; J trimming: 5 bases; junction bases outside the gene matches: 9. The CDR3 covers 15 residues. Per the germline V gene, CDR1 is PRHDT and CDR2 is FYEKMQ (reference sequence). The CDR3 DNA is TGTGCCAGCGGACTGGGGACAGCGGATAATTCACCCCTCCACTTT. Translation: CASGLGTADNSPLHF.

DNA of the CDR3: TGTGCCAGCGGGACAGAGCACTCCTACGAGCAGTACTTC. Protein product: CASGTEHSYEQYF. This rearrangement joins TRBV11-1 to TRBJ2-7; TRBD1 matches 7 bases. J gave up 0 bases and V 8 bases, and 4 bases lay outside the gene matches. The V gene's germline CDR1 is SGHAT and CDR2 FQDESV (reference sequence). CDR3 size: 13 residues.